The 17 T cell receptor beta chains listed next were all sequenced from one sample in a study of CD8 T cells in Susac syndrome. An input of roughly 0.5 to 1 ug of RNA was subjected to reverse transcription using random hexamers. TCRdb re-called the immunoSEQ multiplex PCR reads with MiXCR, one entry per CDR3 protein. The sample has around 170,000 distinct CDR3 sequences, around 94% seen once. The specimen was CD4+ T cells from PBMCs. Receptors were obtained from a human donor with Susac syndrome.

The CDR3: CASSPGLAGAYNEQFF. The CDR3, as DNA: TGTGCCAGCAGCCCTGGACTAGCGGGGGCCTACAATGAGCAGTTCTTC. The rearrangement joins TRBV5-4 to TRBJ2-1; 13 bases are shared with TRBD2. Germline V gives CDR1 SGHNT, CDR2 YYREEE (reference sequence). This CDR3 has 16 residues. V lost 4 bases to trimming and J lost 2 bases; unmatched junction nucleotides: 3.

The genes are TRBV3-1 and TRBJ1-2; TRBD1 might be the D (5 bases). This CDR3 is built from 15 residues. The V end was cut by 1 base, the J end by 4 bases, with 13 bases between. Germline CDR1 LGHDT, CDR2 YNNKEL (reference sequence). The CDR3 coding sequence is TGTGCCAGCAGCCAAGGGGCCGGGACGGGCTATGGCTACACCTTC. Its protein product is CASSQGAGTGYGYTF. Variable domain in full (rest from reference TRBV3-1 and TRBJ1-2): DTAVSQTPKYLVTQMGNDKSIKCEQNLGHDTMYWYKQDSKKFLKIMFSYNNKELIINETVPNRFSPKSPDKAHLNLHINSLELGDSAVYFCASSQGAGTGYGYTFGSGTRLTVV.

The chain couples TRBV7-2 to TRBJ2-1; no reliable D call. This CDR3 spans 15 amino acids. In germline, CDR1 is SGHTA, CDR2 FQGNSA. Trimming removed 0 bases at V and 0 bases at J, with 6 bases between. CDR3 bases: TGTGCCAGCAGCTTAGCGGTCAGCTCCTACAATGAGCAGTTCTTC. Residues: CASSLAVSSYNEQFF.

The V call is TRBV20-1, the J call TRBJ1-2; TRBD1 might be the D (5 bases). With 0 bases removed from V and 8 bases from J, the gap between germline ends came to 16 bases. The CDR3 sequence is 14 residues long. CDR1 and CDR2 from the germline V gene are DFQATT and SNEGSKA (reference sequence). The CDR3 spells CSARDLTALEGYTF. The CDR3 DNA follows: TGCAGTGCTAGAGATCTGACAGCCCTGGAGGGCTACACCTTC.

The rearrangement joins TRBV9 to TRBJ2-3; D unclear. The CDR3 contains 13 residues. From germline, CDR1 is SGDLS and CDR2 YYNGEE. The ends were cut back, 1 base at V and 4 bases at J, with 7 bases in the middle. The CDR3 region has the DNA TGTGCCAGCAGCGTAACCGGGCCAGATACGCAGTATTTT. It is translated as CASSVTGPDTQYF.

The genes are TRBV19 and TRBJ1-2; TRBD1 matches at 8 bases. The CDR3 sequence is 14 residues long. Germline V CDR1 and CDR2: LNHDA, SQIVND (reference sequence). V shed 6 bases, J shed 3 bases, and the junction held 6 bases outside the gene matches. CDR3 region: CASSPDRVDYGYTF. The CDR3 DNA sequence: TGTGCCAGTAGCCCGGACAGGGTGGACTATGGCTACACCTTC.

This chain joins TRBV20-1 and TRBJ2-5; TRBD2 matches at 7 bases. Germline loops: CDR1 DFQATT, CDR2 SNEGSKA (reference sequence). Trimming at V came to 6 bases and at J to 2 bases, leaving 12 bases not matched to a gene. The CDR3 runs 15 residues. The CDR3 nucleotides read TGCAGTGCGGAAAAAGGGTCGGGGGGACAAGAGACCCAGTACTTC. This codes for CSAEKGSGGQETQYF.

This rearrangement joins TRBV14 to TRBJ1-2, with no clear D. This CDR3 spans 13 amino acids. V dropped 4 bases and J dropped 4 bases, with 10 bases sitting between them. CDR1 and CDR2 from the germline V gene are SGHDN and FVKESK. DNA of the CDR3: TGTGCCAGCAGCCGGACCCGGGGCTATGGCTACACCTTC. Translation gives CASSRTRGYGYTF.

The rearrangement uses TRBV21-1 and TRBJ1-5; the table's D gene call, TRBD1, was not cross checked with the DNA. TRBV21-1 constitutes a pseudogene. The length of the CDR3 is 14 residues. CDR3 amino acids: CASIGDSPNQPQHF. In DNA form, the CDR3 reads TGTGCCAGCATAGGGGACAGCCCGAATCAGCCCCAGCATTTT.

The gene calls are TRBV7-2 and TRBJ1-6, with a possible D match to TRBD1 (5 bases). Germline V CDR1 and CDR2: SGHTA, FQGNSA. Trimming pared 1 base from V and 7 bases from J, leaving 11 bases between. The length of the CDR3 is 15 residues. The CDR3, as DNA: TGTGCCAGCAGCTTAGTTACAGGAACAAATTCACCCCTCCACTTT. It yields the protein CASSLVTGTNSPLHF.

V usage is TRBV7-2 and J usage is TRBJ1-1, with a tentative D call TRBD1 (6 bases). The CDR3 runs 14 residues. Germline values: CDR1 SGHTA, CDR2 FQGNSA. V was cut by 5 bases and J by 5 bases, with 15 bases left in between. Here the CDR3 reads CASSIERGGTEAFF. The DNA for the CDR3 is TGTGCCAGCAGCATAGAGAGGGGGGGGACTGAAGCTTTCTTT.

CDR3 region: CASSVGGRWGETQYF. In nucleotides, the CDR3 is TGTGCCAGCAGCGTAGGAGGACGCTGGGGCGAGACCCAGTACTTC. V gene TRBV9 combines with J gene TRBJ2-5, with a possible D match to TRBD1 (5 bases). The V gene's germline CDR1 is SGDLS and CDR2 YYNGEE. The CDR3 contains 15 residues. Trimming stripped 0 bases from V and 5 bases from J, with 14 bases between. Complete variable domain (other parts from reference TRBV9 and TRBJ2-5): DSGVTQTPKHLITATGQRVTLRCSPRSGDLSVYWYQQSLDQGLQFLIQYYNGEERAKGNILERFSAQQFPDLHSELNLSSLELGDSALYFCASSVGGRWGETQYFGPGTRLLVL.

The chain carries TRBV2 and TRBJ2-3; 11 bases are a match to TRBD2. There are 16 residues in the CDR3. Germline CDR1 SNHLY, CDR2 FYNNEI. Germline trimming cut 4 bases from V and 0 bases from J; bases unmatched to any gene: 3. The CDR3 here is CASSGGLAVSTDTQYF. The CDR3 DNA is TGTGCCAGCAGTGGGGGACTAGCGGTTAGCACAGATACGCAGTATTTT.

The V and J genes are TRBV7-9 and TRBJ1-1, with a weak D call TRBD1 (5 bases). CDR1 is SEHNR and CDR2 is FQNEAQ in the germline V gene (reference sequence). The CDR3 is 17 amino acids. V shed 1 base and J shed 3 bases, with 18 bases lying between them. The CDR3 DNA sequence: TGTGCCAGCAGCTTAGGGCGGGATTCAGGGTCGGACACTGAAGCTTTCTTT. Its protein product is CASSLGRDSGSDTEAFF.

The rearrangement joins TRBV2 to TRBJ1-2; TRBD1 matches 10 bases. CDR1 is SNHLY and CDR2 is FYNNEI in the germline V gene. The length of the CDR3 is 16 residues. The ends lost 5 bases at V and 2 bases at J; junction bases unmatched: 8. The CDR3 nucleotides are TGTGCCAGCAGTCGAGGTTTGGACAGGGGGAACTATGGCTACACCTTC. It translates to CASSRGLDRGNYGYTF.

The chain has TRBV14 and TRBJ1-3; 8 nucleotides agree with TRBD1. CDR1 is SGHDN and CDR2 is FVKESK in the germline V gene. The trim removed 2 bases at V and 5 bases at J, leaving 8 bases unmatched. The length of the CDR3 is 16 residues. Here the CDR3 reads CASSQLRTGSRNTIYF. The DNA of the CDR3 is TGTGCCAGCAGCCAACTGCGGACAGGGAGCAGAAACACCATATATTTT.

V usage is TRBV7-3 and J usage is TRBJ2-6; 8 nucleotides align to TRBD1. Trimming took 3 bases from V and 0 from J; bases not matched to a gene: 1. The CDR3 loop spans 16 amino acids. Germline loops: CDR1 SGHTA, CDR2 FQGTGA. CDR3 protein: CASSFTGGSGANVLTF. In DNA, the CDR3 is TGTGCCAGCAGCTTCACAGGGGGCTCTGGGGCCAACGTCCTGACTTTC.